The 8 T cell receptor beta chains listed next were all sequenced from one sample in a study of cytomegalovirus exposure and HLA in healthy donors. Primers for the PCR totalled 60 Vbeta and 13 Jbeta. Only in-frame clones appear in the TCRdb table, and some are missing; sequencing was by immunoSEQ multiplex PCR. There are under 200,000 clones in the sample; more than 60% occur only once, and 2.5% to 3.5% lies in the top ten. The sequencing input was PBMCs. These receptors came from a woman aged 50 to 60 in good health and CMV-seropositive.

The chain recombines TRBV6-1 with TRBJ1-2; D is ambiguous. Trimming stripped 5 bases from V and 7 bases from J, with 11 bases between. The germline CDR1 and CDR2 sequences are MNHNS and SASEGT. This CDR3 comprises 12 residues. The CDR3 protein is CASSYGRGGYTF. The DNA of the CDR3 is TGTGCCAGCAGTTATGGTCGGGGTGGCTACACCTTC.

The chain links TRBV5-6 to TRBJ2-1; possibly TRBD2 for D (5 bases). Per germline, CDR1 SGHDT and CDR2 YYEEEE. Trimming cost V 7 bases and J 1 base, with 18 bases left between them. This CDR3 has 16 residues. Here the CDR3 DNA reads TGTGCCAGCGTAAAGCGGCAGGTTGGGTCCTACAATGAGCAGTTCTTC. Its translation is CASVKRQVGSYNEQFF.

The chain recombines TRBV6-5 with TRBJ2-7; 7 nucleotides line up with TRBD1. Germline-derived CDR1 and CDR2 are MNHEY and SVGAGI. The V segment lost 5 bases and the J segment 7 bases; nucleotides outside the gene matches: 11. CDR3 length equals 14 residues. The CDR3 loop is CASSPGTDRAEQYF. DNA for the CDR3: TGTGCCAGCAGTCCCGGGACAGACCGTGCGGAGCAGTACTTC.

This chain uses TRBV19 with TRBJ2-2; TRBD2 matches 13 bases. The V and J ends lost 3 bases and 2 bases, in that order; junction bases with no gene match: 12. This CDR3 spans 20 amino acids. Germline V gives CDR1 LNHDA, CDR2 SQIVND (reference sequence). The CDR3 region is CASSIGGSRGLAGNTGELFF. In DNA form, the CDR3 reads TGTGCCAGTAGTATCGGCGGGAGCCGGGGACTAGCGGGAAACACCGGGGAGCTGTTTTTT.

J is TRBJ1-2 and V is TRBV14; 7 nucleotides agree with TRBD1. The CDR3 has 15 residues. CDR1 is SGHDN and CDR2 is FVKESK in the germline V gene. V was clipped by 3 bases and J by 4 bases; unmatched bases: 8. CDR3 in DNA: TGTGCCAGCAGCCACCTCCGGGACAGTATCTATGGCTACACCTTC. This sequence encodes CASSHLRDSIYGYTF.

V is TRBV28 and J is TRBJ2-5; D remains unclear. Trimming took 3 bases from V and 7 from J, leaving 15 bases between them. CDR1 is MDHEN and CDR2 is SYDVKM in the germline V gene. CDR3 length equals 14 residues. CDR3 amino acids: CASSFKLRARTQYF. CDR3 nucleotides: TGTGCCAGCAGTTTCAAACTCCGAGCTAGGACCCAGTACTTC.

The rearrangement joins TRBV27 to TRBJ2-1, with 13 bases that match TRBD2. V trimming: 4 bases; J trimming: 7 bases; junction bases outside the gene matches: 4. CDR1 and CDR2 from the germline V gene are MNHEY and SMNVEV (reference sequence). This CDR3 is built from 15 residues. The CDR3 DNA is TGTGCCAGCAGTTCGACTAGCGGGAGGTTTAATGAGCAGTTCTTC. Translating gives CASSSTSGRFNEQFF.

The chain joins TRBV5-4 to TRBJ1-2, with TRBD1 matching over 7 bases. CDR3 length equals 13 residues. CDR1 SGHNT and CDR2 YYREEE come from the germline V gene (reference sequence). J was trimmed by 4 bases and V by 6 bases; bases with no gene match: 6. The CDR3 reads CASTRGQVYGYTF. The CDR3 DNA follows: TGTGCCAGCACCCGAGGACAGGTCTATGGCTACACCTTC.